This T cell receptor (beta chain) was found in a study of T cell changes during pregnancy in multiple sclerosis (dated by TCRdb to the late 2010s). About the full investigation: Changes in the T cell repertoire over the course of pregnancy were examined in this study in women with multiple sclerosis.

CDR1 SGHNT and CDR2 YENEEA are derived from the germline V gene. Trimming removed 10 bases from V and 0 bases from J; the gene matches leave 7 bases unexplained. Counted from cysteine to phenylalanine, this CDR3 has 14 amino acids. Only CDR3 DNA is held: 42 bases, read in frame from base 1. Library construction relied on the immunoSEQ multiplex PCR assay. TCRdb took this table from immuneACCESS and kept in-frame rearrangements with V and J called. Such tables lack part of the clones; where checked against another copy, unresolved V genes explain under half of the gap, and the rest is unexplained. The sample includes 60,000 to 65,000 clones, with roughly 89% observed a single time. Roughly 1.5% of the sample lies in the top ten. Turning to this clone: Its antigen is currently not known. It has no much larger one-base neighbor in the sample; base qualities were not kept.

The rearrangement combines TRBV11-3 with TRBJ2-3, with TRBD2 identical over 7 junction bases. Sequences were derived from peripheral blood, sampled in the second trimester of pregnancy. The origin of this receptor is a female donor with multiple sclerosis, enrolled in a pregnancy study. The DNA reads TGTGCCACTTCCTGGGGGGGTAGCACAGATACGCAGTATTTT. This translates into CATSWGGSTDTQYF.